A single sample gave rise to the 15 T cell receptor beta chains below, sequenced in a study of T cells after yellow fever vaccination. TCRdb passed the 5' RACE reads through MiXCR, listing each CDR3 protein once. The repertoire consists of about 360,000 distinct CDR3 sequences, with 6.2% occurring once and the leading ten covering approximately 15%. This specimen was PBMCs, taken 5 days after the yellow fever booster vaccination. The receptors shown here come from a man aged 25 to 45 who received the YFV17D yellow fever vaccine.

The rearrangement joins TRBV7-2 to TRBJ2-3, with D perhaps matching TRBD1 or TRBD2 (5 bases each). The germline V gene has CDR1 SGHTA and CDR2 FQGNSA. The V end was cut by 6 bases, the J end by 4 bases, with 17 bases between. The CDR3 consists of 15 residues. The CDR3 reads CASRLGTLGSDTQYF. CDR3 coding DNA: TGTGCCAGCAGACTCGGGACCCTAGGATCAGATACGCAGTATTTT.

This rearrangement joins TRBV20-1 to TRBJ1-6; D remains ambiguous. The CDR3 consists of 14 residues. Deletions cut 6 bases from V and 1 base from J, with 10 bases between. Germline V lookup: CDR1 DFQATT, CDR2 SNEGSKA (reference sequence). The DNA for the CDR3 is TGCAGTGCCCCCACGGGGTCCTATAATTCACCCCTCCACTTT. Amino acids: CSAPTGSYNSPLHF.

Only a few counts were recorded for this clonotype. CDR3 protein: CSVEVYGEQYF. The CDR3 DNA is TGCAGCGTTGAAGTATATGGGGAGCAGTACTTC. The V call is TRBV29-1, the J call TRBJ2-7; no clear D. The ends were cut back, 1 base at V and 7 bases at J, with 8 bases in the middle. Germline V CDR1 and CDR2: SQVTM, ANQGSEA. The CDR3 is made up of 11 amino acids.

This clonotype has a count of ten or more. The chain has TRBV5-5 and TRBJ2-7; D remains ambiguous. V shed 1 base and J shed 4 bases, with 9 bases lying between them. Per the germline V gene, CDR1 is SGHKS and CDR2 is YYEKEE (reference sequence). The CDR3 spans 13 residues. CDR3 in amino acids: CASSLNLPYEQYF. The CDR3 DNA is TGTGCCAGCAGCTTGAACCTTCCGTACGAGCAGTACTTC.

This clonotype was counted ten times or more. V and J are TRBV29-1 and TRBJ2-1; 8 positions match TRBD1. Germline V gives CDR1 SQVTM, CDR2 ANQGSEA. The CDR3 loop spans 12 amino acids. With V trimmed by 6 bases and J by 7 bases, 5 bases remained unmatched. CDR3 sequence: CSVGGTGNEQFF. The CDR3 region has the DNA TGCAGCGTAGGCGGGACAGGAAATGAGCAGTTCTTC.

This clonotype was found many times. The chain joins TRBV7-2 to TRBJ2-1; 7 nucleotides align to TRBD2. V shed 3 bases and J 7 bases; nucleotides not matched to a gene: 3. The CDR3 has 13 amino acids. CDR1 and CDR2 from the germline V gene are SGHTA and FQGNSA. The CDR3 here is CASSFGGGNEQFF. The CDR3 nucleotides are TGTGCCAGCAGCTTCGGGGGAGGGAATGAGCAGTTCTTC.

This clonotype was seen repeatedly, ten times or more. The V call is TRBV7-2, the J call TRBJ1-2; no clear D. V was cut by 5 bases and J by 4 bases, with 11 bases left in between. CDR3 length: 13 amino acids. CDR1 is SGHTA and CDR2 is FQGNSA in the germline V gene. The CDR3 bases are TGTGCCAGCAGCCCACCGACTGGCTATGGCTACACCTTC. It encodes CASSPPTGYGYTF.

In this sample, this clonotype turned up many times. The genes are TRBV15 and TRBJ2-2, with 12 nucleotides matching TRBD2. Trimming cost V 0 bases and J 7 bases; bases outside gene matches: 3. The CDR3 totals 16 residues. CDR1 LNHNV and CDR2 YYDKDF come from the germline V gene (reference sequence). As DNA, the CDR3 is TGTGCCACCAGCAGAGAACTAGCGGGAGGTGGCGGGGAGCTGTTTTTT. The encoded protein is CATSRELAGGGGELFF.

This clonotype was observed a few times. The chain links TRBV20-1 to TRBJ2-3, with 13 bases identical to TRBD2. The CDR3 spans 17 residues. V was clipped by 7 bases and J by 0 bases; unmatched bases: 10. CDR1 and CDR2 (germline): DFQATT, SNEGSKA (reference sequence). The CDR3 loop reads CSGTGTSGAGSTDTQYF. For the CDR3, the DNA is TGCAGTGGAACCGGGACTAGCGGGGCCGGTAGCACAGATACGCAGTATTTT.

This clonotype was seen a few times. This chain links TRBV12-3 or TRBV12-4 with TRBJ1-1; the match to TRBD1 covers 8 bases. This CDR3 is built from 13 residues. V was pared by 6 bases and J by 1 base, with 1 base of the junction left unmatched. This CDR3 is CASRDRANTEAFF. DNA of the CDR3: TGTGCCAGCAGGGACAGGGCGAACACTGAAGCTTTCTTT.

In this sample, this clonotype turned up a few times. The chain has TRBV4-3 and TRBJ2-7, with 7 bases that match TRBD2. With 1 base clipped from V and 2 bases from J, the junction kept 8 bases outside the gene matches. The CDR3 totals 16 residues. Germline V lookup: CDR1 LGHNA, CDR2 YSLEER. The CDR3 protein is CASSQVAAGSAYEQYF. The CDR3 DNA sequence: TGCGCCAGCAGCCAAGTAGCAGCGGGAAGCGCCTACGAGCAGTACTTC.

This clonotype was seen a few times. The CDR3 DNA sequence: TGTGCCTGGATCCGGGACGGCCCCTACGAGCAGTACTTC. Residues: CAWIRDGPYEQYF. The chain combines TRBV30 with TRBJ2-7, with D possibly being TRBD1 or TRBD2 (5 bases each). V lost 4 bases and J 2 bases, leaving 12 bases between the germline ends. In germline, CDR1 is GTSNPN, CDR2 SVGIG (reference sequence). This CDR3 contains 13 residues.

The chain links TRBV5-5 to TRBJ2-2; D not resolved. The germline CDR1 and CDR2 sequences are SGHKS and YYEKEE (reference sequence). This CDR3 comprises 15 residues. Deletions cut 4 bases from V and 5 bases from J, with 15 bases between. In DNA, the CDR3 is TGTGCCAGCAGCGCCCCTATCGCACGGACCGGGGAGCTGTTTTTT. Protein product: CASSAPIARTGELFF.

Turning to this clonotype: Mismatch with germline at one junction end may stem from a read error. The V gene is TRBV20-1, the J gene TRBJ1-1; 7 nucleotides line up with TRBD1. CDR3 length equals 12 residues. Per germline, CDR1 DFQATT and CDR2 SNEGSKA (reference sequence). This CDR3 reads CSSRQGNTEAFF. The CDR3 nucleotides read TGCAGTTCTAGACAGGGGAACACTGAAGCTTTCTTT.

With regard to this clonotype: A much larger clone differs by one base, so this may be a read error. The chain is built from TRBV20-1 and TRBJ2-7; 7 bases match TRBD2. This CDR3 spans 18 amino acids. V lost 0 bases and J lost 1; bases outside the gene matches: 15. CDR1 and CDR2 (germline): DFQATT, SNEGSKA (reference sequence). The CDR3 DNA is TGCAGTGCTAGAGATGGGAGCGGGAAGGCCTTCGGTTCCTACGAGCAGTACTTC. This sequence encodes CSARDGSGKAFGSYEQYF.